The source of this T cell receptor beta chain is a study of blood T cell repertoires in COVID-19 (dated by TCRdb to the early 2020s). As for the study more broadly: Samples covering the acute and convalescent phases of COVID-19 were provided by collaborators in the United States, Italy and Spain. The material from the prospective study consisted of cDNA or gDNA derived from T cells, B-cell-depleted T cells, or PBMCs. Deeply sampled blood TCRbeta repertoires from subjects exposed to, actively infected with, or recovered from COVID-19 were included in the dataset. A freely available public database, intended as a resource for researchers studying the immune response to SARS-CoV-2, is where the repertoires were released. Samples were obtained from the ongoing ImmuneRACE study (first 160 participants) and from about 1,300 subjects provided by 6 global collaborators. A de-identified subject ID, COVID-19 status, age in years and sex were almost always included in the sample metadata. HLA class I and class II types, where available, came from metadata supplied by the sample provider rather than from assay-based typing. General study outcomes and caveats: The quantity of clinical and demographic metadata differed by source and by participant and was supplied without curation.

From the cysteine up to the phenylalanine, the CDR3 has a length of 16 residues. This entry keeps only the CDR3 DNA: 48 bases, framed from base 1. Sequences SEHNR (CDR1) and FQNEAQ (CDR2) are obtained from the germline V gene (reference sequence). V sheds 6 bases and J sheds 4 bases, leaving 18 bases between their ends. Collaborating institutions collected whole blood in K2EDTA tubes following their own protocols. For TCRbeta analysis, collaborator samples were shipped as frozen whole blood, as isolated PBMCs, or as DNA extracted from either sample type. TCRbeta CDR3 regions were amplified from genomic DNA by means of the immunoSEQ Assay, a bias-controlled multiplex PCR. The published analysis was carried out like this. Within the assay, amplification of reference gene primers was used to estimate how many nucleated cells each sample contained. To quantify the absolute abundance of each unique TCRbeta CDR3 rearrangement, sequence reads were collapsed and filtered. Productive Simpson clonality was computed per sample as the square root of Simpson's diversity index over productive rearrangements. TCRdb holds this immuneACCESS table with in-frame rearrangements only. Some clones are missing; in checked studies, unresolved V genes explain under half, and the rest has no known cause. V, J and clone size are taken as reported in that table, and D and trimming were inferred from the DNA itself. Within this sample are approximately 110,000 clones, with 75% to 90% of them counted one time only. The biggest ten clones account for about 30% of the sample.

A remark on this clone: It has no known antigen specificity. No per-base quality is available; no much larger clone lies one base away.

This sequence was found in a woman of 80 years or more with acute or convalescent COVID-19. Sequenced input: peripheral blood. This chain joins TRBV7-9 to TRBJ1-4, and possibly TRBD1, on 6 matching bases. The DNA sequence is TGTGCCAGCAGTCTTGCAGGGGCCGCTCTTAATGAAAAACTGTTTTTT. This encodes CASSLAGAALNEKLFF.